This passage covers 2 T cell receptor delta chains from one sample sequenced in a study of Vγ9Vδ2 T cells in congenital toxoplasmosis. cDNA was made by template-switch reverse transcription with TRGC- and TRDC-specific primers in one tube. The TRGC primer was designed to bind both TRGC1 and TRGC2 constant genes. TCRdb re-analyzed the reads via CATT. The profile shows around 620 delta-chain clones, over 7.5% of them singletons. The sample comprised gamma-delta T cells from blood. The receptors were gathered from a child younger than 10 born to a mother with Toxoplasma gondii infection during pregnancy, either congenitally infected or uninfected (not recorded which).

Remarks on this clone: This sequence is one base from a far larger clone and is likely a read error. The sample holds other DNA sequences that translate to the same CDR3. The chain combines TRDV3 with TRDJ1; maybe TRDD3 (5 bases). The V gene lost 2 bases and the J gene lost 1 base, with 29 bases spanning the gap. CDR1 is TVYSNPD and CDR2 is GDNSRS in the germline V gene (reference sequence). This CDR3 spans 19 amino acids. The CDR3 region is CAFGDFGLGDPQCTDKLIF. CDR3 sequence (DNA): TGTGCCTTTGGAGACTTCGGGCTTGGGGACCCTCAGTGCACCGATAAACTCATCTTT.

Sample share makes this clone large. The chain recombines TRDV3 with TRDJ1; the D call may be TRDD2 or TRDD3 (6 bases each). V lost 4 bases, J lost 7 bases, and 37 bases lay in between. The CDR3 totals 19 residues. Germline V gene data show CDR1 as TVYSNPD and CDR2 as GDNSRS (reference sequence). The CDR3 region has the DNA TGTGCCTCCCGAGCAAAGGGGCGTTTTCCTATCGATGGGGGCCTTAAACTCATCTTT. Encoded protein: CASRAKGRFPIDGGLKLIF.